A single sample gave rise to the 25 T cell receptor beta chains below, sequenced in a study of blood T cells in healthy people across ages. Using a J-beta primer mix together with a sample-barcoded 5' primer, a second PCR was run for roughly 6 to 12 cycles. Via MiXCR, TCRdb re-called the 5' RACE reads, giving one row per CDR3 protein. The sample includes 1.4 million to 1.5 million distinct CDR3 sequences, 40% to 50% of them seen just once. The sequencing input was blood. Receptor source: a woman aged 18-35 years in good health.

This clonotype has only a few counts. The rearrangement links TRBV29-1 to TRBJ2-3, with TRBD2 matching 11 bases. The V gene end was trimmed by 6 bases and the J gene end by 5 bases; junction bases not matched to a gene: 10. Germline lookup yields CDR1 SQVTM and CDR2 ANQGSEA. The length of the CDR3 is 15 residues. The CDR3 nucleotides read TGCAGCGTCGTACCTACTAGCGGGAGACGAGATACGCAGTATTTT. Residues: CSVVPTSGRRDTQYF.

For the CDR3, the DNA is TGCAGTGCTCTACTAGATCCCGTCTACGCTAGGGATACGCAGTATTTT. Translation gives CSALLDPVYARDTQYF. The chain links TRBV20-1 to TRBJ2-3; D possibly corresponds to TRBD2 (5 bases). The CDR3 is made up of 16 amino acids. Trimming removed 5 bases from V and 6 bases from J, with 24 bases in between. From germline, CDR1 is DFQATT and CDR2 SNEGSKA (reference sequence).

Concerning this clonotype itself: A junction end diverges from the germline sequence, so it may reflect a read error. V gene TRBV2 combines with J gene TRBJ2-4; 9 nucleotides line up with TRBD2. This CDR3 is 19 amino acids long. The V gene's germline CDR1 is SNHLY and CDR2 FYNNEI. CDR3 DNA sequence: TGTGCCAGCAATAAGCGGGAGGCCTCTCCCCCCAGAGCCAAAAACATTCCGTACTTC. Translated: CASNKREASPPRAKNIPYF.

The V and J genes are TRBV12-3 or TRBV12-4 and TRBJ2-7, with D maybe TRBD2 (5 bases). The CDR3 consists of 14 residues. Trimming took 3 bases from V and 3 from J, leaving 12 bases between them. The CDR3 here is CASSFGRVGYEQYF. The CDR3 DNA follows: TGTGCCAGCAGTTTCGGGCGGGTGGGCTACGAGCAGTACTTC.

CDR3 in amino acids: CASSENLAALSNEQYF. CDR3 DNA sequence: TGTGCCAGCAGTGAAAATCTAGCGGCGTTATCAAATGAGCAGTACTTC. J is TRBJ2-1 and V is TRBV6-1; 7 bases are shared with TRBD2. The tail of the sequence fits TRBJ2-7 better, so the J call may be wrong. Germline V gene lookup returns CDR1 MNHNS and CDR2 SASEGT. This CDR3 is 16 amino acids long.

This clonotype has just a few counts. The gene calls are TRBV6-1 and TRBJ2-7; D remains unclear. The CDR3 is 15 residues long. Looked up from germline, CDR1 is MNHNS and CDR2 is SASEGT. Trimming shortened V by 2 bases and J by 1 base, and 12 bases separated the two germline ends. The CDR3 loop is CASSEWDFPSYEQYF. The CDR3 DNA reads TGTGCCAGCAGTGAATGGGATTTTCCGTCCTACGAGCAGTACTTC.

This chain connects TRBV5-1 to TRBJ2-5; D is perhaps TRBD1 (6 bases). Judging by the DNA end, TRBJ2-7 fits better; the J call may be wrong. The CDR3 loop spans 15 amino acids. Germline CDR1 is SGHRS and CDR2 is YFSETQ. CDR3 sequence (DNA): TGCGCCAGCAGCTTGCGGTCAGGGGATGGCGACGAGCAGTACTTC. Residues: CASSLRSGDGDEQYF.

The chain joins TRBV29-1 to TRBJ2-1; TRBD1 might be the D (5 bases). The J call may be faulty, since TRBJ2-7 better matches the DNA end. The CDR3 runs to 15 residues. The germline V gene has CDR1 SQVTM and CDR2 ANQGSEA. The CDR3 DNA reads as TGCAGCGCCGCAAAGGACAATACCTTTGTGGAGGAGCAGTACTTC. This sequence encodes CSAAKDNTFVEEQYF.

The rearrangement joins TRBV20-1 to TRBJ1-2, with D tentatively TRBD1 (6 bases). Per germline, CDR1 DFQATT and CDR2 SNEGSKA (reference sequence). The CDR3 consists of 13 residues. With 3 bases removed from V and 6 bases from J, the gap between germline ends came to 14 bases. In DNA form, the CDR3 reads TGCAGTGCTAGCTCAGGGGCGGGGGATGGCTACACCTTC. It translates to CSASSGAGDGYTF.

The chain uses TRBV5-6 and TRBJ2-3, with D possibly being TRBD2 (5 bases). CDR3 length equals 16 residues. CDR1 and CDR2 (germline): SGHDT, YYEEEE. The V end lost 4 bases, the J end lost 2 bases, and 17 bases lay between the germline ends. Here the CDR3 reads CASSPAGSRDTDTQYF. Written as DNA, the CDR3 is TGTGCCAGCAGCCCGGCGGGTTCGCGTGACACAGATACGCAGTATTTT.

The chain uses TRBV4-2 and TRBJ1-2; the D gene is possibly TRBD1 (6 bases). Germline-derived CDR1 and CDR2 are LGHNA and YNFKEQ. The CDR3 is 14 residues long. V lost 3 bases and J lost 6, with 14 bases in between. CDR3 in DNA: TGTGCCAGCAGCCACCGGGGGCTCGACCATGGCTACACCTTC. Translation gives CASSHRGLDHGYTF.

This clonotype was seen a few times. V usage is TRBV14 and J usage is TRBJ2-5, with D possibly TRBD1 on 6 matching bases. The CDR3 sequence is 15 residues long. The V end was cut by 5 bases, the J end by 2 bases, with 15 bases between. CDR1 SGHDN and CDR2 FVKESK come from the germline V gene. Here the CDR3 DNA reads TGTGCCAGCAGCTACGGACAGACTACTCAAGAGACCCAGTACTTC. It specifies CASSYGQTTQETQYF.

The genes are TRBV20-1 and TRBJ2-1; 7 bases map to TRBD1. V trimming: 0 bases; J trimming: 2 bases; junction bases outside the gene matches: 10. CDR1 and CDR2 from the germline V gene are DFQATT and SNEGSKA (reference sequence). This CDR3 region has 17 residues. CDR3 coding DNA: TGCAGTGCTAGAGATAGGTTGAGGGACAGCACCTACAATGAGCAGTTCTTC. It yields the protein CSARDRLRDSTYNEQFF.

This clonotype was counted only a few times. The chain recombines TRBV12-3 or TRBV12-4 with TRBJ1-2; D is uncertain. Trimming cost V 6 bases and J 8 bases, with 22 bases left between them. The length of the CDR3 is 15 residues. The CDR3 loop is CASSQVSGSVGGYTF. CDR3 in DNA: TGTGCCAGCAGCCAAGTTAGCGGGTCGGTGGGCGGCTACACCTTC.

This sequence joins TRBV25-1 and TRBJ1-3, with D hard to call. Germline V lookup: CDR1 MGHDK, CDR2 SYGVNS. Trimming left V 8 bases short and J 4 bases short, with 6 bases between. The CDR3 loop spans 11 amino acids. The CDR3 sequence: CASEAGNTIYF. DNA of the CDR3: TGTGCCAGCGAGGCGGGAAACACCATATATTTT.

This clonotype was seen many times. The V and J genes are TRBV7-2 and TRBJ2-3; D possibly corresponds to TRBD2 (5 bases). In germline, CDR1 is SGHTA, CDR2 FQGNSA. CDR3 length: 13 amino acids. V was clipped by 1 base and J by 5 bases, with 7 bases between them. CDR3 amino acids: CASSLGGRDTQYF. DNA for the CDR3: TGTGCCAGCAGCTTAGGAGGGCGAGATACGCAGTATTTT. Full variable domain (outside the CDR3, taken from reference TRBV7-2 and TRBJ2-3): GAGVSQSPSNKVTEKGKDVELRCDPISGHTALYWYRQSLGQGLEFLIYFQGNSAPDKSGLPSDRFSAERTGGSVSTLTIQRTQQEDSAVYLCASSLGGRDTQYFGPGTRLTVL.

The chain couples TRBV27 to TRBJ2-2; 8 nucleotides line up with TRBD2. The germline gives CDR1 MNHEY, CDR2 SMNVEV (reference sequence). Germline trimming cut 1 base from V and 7 bases from J; bases unmatched to any gene: 11. CDR3 length equals 17 residues. CDR3 sequence: CASSLFPIRGGIGELFF. In nucleotides, the CDR3 is TGTGCCAGCAGTTTATTTCCAATTCGGGGGGGAATCGGGGAGCTGTTTTTT.

The genes are TRBV28 and TRBJ2-1; either TRBD1 or TRBD2 may supply D (5 bases each). The germline V and J ends were trimmed by 5 bases and 10 bases, with 24 bases remaining between them. The CDR3 extends over 16 amino acids. Germline CDR1 MDHEN, CDR2 SYDVKM. Here the CDR3 reads CASSPTSGTSYDEQFF. The CDR3 region has the DNA TGTGCCAGCAGTCCAACATCCGGGACCTCCTACGACGAGCAGTTCTTC.

In its sample, this clonotype was seen a few times. The chain uses TRBV2 and TRBJ2-1; 7 bases are shared with TRBD2. Trimming took 6 bases from V and 6 from J; bases not matched to a gene: 11. This CDR3 has 15 residues. Germline assignment: CDR1 SNHLY and CDR2 FYNNEI. CDR3 sequence (DNA): TGTGCCAGCAGATTGCGGGAGATGGCGTTCAATGAGCAGTTCTTC. As protein: CASRLREMAFNEQFF.

The V gene is TRBV27, the J gene TRBJ2-1, with D perhaps TRBD2 (5 bases). V was clipped by 5 bases and J by 7 bases, with 12 bases between them. CDR1 and CDR2 (germline): MNHEY, SMNVEV (reference sequence). This CDR3 has 13 amino acids. The DNA for the CDR3 is TGTGCCAGCAGTGTCAGCGGTCCGAATGAGCAGTTCTTC. It yields the protein CASSVSGPNEQFF.

This chain joins TRBV11-2 and TRBJ2-3; perhaps TRBD2 as D (5 bases). The CDR3 contains 17 residues. From germline, CDR1 is SGHAT and CDR2 FQNNGV. Trimming shortened V by 6 bases and J by 5 bases, and 24 bases separated the two germline ends. DNA for the CDR3: TGTGCCAGCAGGAGGGCGGTTGGACGGGGTGTAATAGATACGCAGTATTTT. Encoded protein: CASRRAVGRGVIDTQYF.

This clonotype was observed a handful of times. V usage is TRBV6-2 or TRBV6-3 and J usage is TRBJ2-3; no definite D call. V shed 6 bases and J shed 3 bases, with 13 bases lying between them. CDR1 is MNHEY, CDR2 SVGEGT, per germline. The length of the CDR3 is 14 residues. CDR3 sequence: CASSSLFLTDTQYF. The CDR3 DNA is TGTGCCAGCAGCTCCCTTTTTTTGACAGATACGCAGTATTTT.

This chain joins TRBV12-3 or TRBV12-4 and TRBJ1-2; no firm D call. The CDR3 has 14 residues. V lost 1 base and J lost 3, with 9 bases in between. CDR3 bases: TGTGCCAGCAGTTTAGGACCGGACGACTATGGCTACACCTTC. It yields the protein CASSLGPDDYGYTF.

The table lists this clonotype with a few counts. The chain employs TRBV12-3 or TRBV12-4 and TRBJ1-5; no reliable D call. CDR3 length: 17 amino acids. V lost 5 bases, J lost 2 bases, and 19 bases lay in between. The CDR3 protein is CASSHGLKWSGNQPQHF. DNA of the CDR3: TGTGCCAGCAGTCACGGTTTGAAGTGGTCGGGCAATCAGCCCCAGCATTTT.

This clonotype occurred a few times. This chain joins TRBV20-1 and TRBJ2-5; no clear D. Germline V gene sequence: CDR1 DFQATT, CDR2 SNEGSKA (reference sequence). V gave up 3 bases and J gave up 3 bases, with 35 bases separating them. This CDR3 has 21 residues. The CDR3 nucleotides are TGCAGTGCTAGGTTGCCGCCGGTGCCTAGATCAGAGAACCCCATTAAAGAGACCCAGTACTTC. Translating it yields CSARLPPVPRSENPIKETQYF.